This T cell receptor (beta chain) is drawn from a study of blood T cells in healthy people across ages. Each sample used at least 7 million PBMCs. This clonotype showed up just a few times. The use of a sample-barcoded 5' primer and a J-beta primer mix characterized a second PCR of roughly 7 to 12 cycles. Tags on each cDNA molecule came from a template-switch adaptor with 12 random nucleotides. Every individual sample yielded 2.5 million or more paired-end reads (each containing CDR3). Each CDR3 protein is one row after TCRdb ran MiXCR on the 5' RACE reads. The sample has hundreds of thousands of distinct CDR3 sequences; about a third are singletons. Looked up from germline, CDR1 is LGHDT and CDR2 is YNNKEL (reference sequence). The CDR3 has 15 residues. V dropped 4 bases and J dropped 3; count of bases not matched to a gene: 5.

The sequencing input was blood. The TCR was taken from an elderly woman in good health. This chain joins TRBV3-1 and TRBJ1-2; 10 bases agree with TRBD1. CDR3: CASSRDRGHYYGYTF. The DNA for the CDR3 is TGTGCCAGCAGCCGCGACAGGGGGCATTACTATGGCTACACCTTC.